A single sample is the source of the 14 T cell receptor beta chains below, sequenced in a study of shared clonotypes between healthy human individuals. Clones were read by immunoSEQ multiplex PCR, and TCRdb kept only the in-frame ones, dropping some. The top ten hold 1.4% to 1.5% of the sample, which has roughly 1,100,000 clones, about 76% seen once. Sequencing used memory CD4+ T cells sorted from blood. Subset in this sample: CD45RA-negative fraction. The receptors come from a man between 18 and 29 years old in good health.

This clone has a single count. The chain employs TRBV6-5 and TRBJ2-7, with unresolved D. V gave up 2 bases and J gave up 5 bases, with 13 bases separating them. CDR1 and CDR2 from the germline V gene are MNHEY and SVGAGI. This CDR3 is built from 14 residues. The CDR3 reads CASSYALPGDEQYF. DNA for the CDR3: TGTGCCAGCAGTTACGCACTGCCCGGTGACGAGCAGTACTTC.

This rearrangement joins TRBV28 to TRBJ1-3; 8 bases line up with TRBD1. The CDR3 runs to 15 residues. With V trimmed by 9 bases and J by 0 bases, 7 bases remained unmatched. Germline CDR1 MDHEN, CDR2 SYDVKM. The CDR3 nucleotides read TGTGCCAGTACCGACAGGGGCCTCTCTGGAAACACCATATATTTT. Protein product: CASTDRGLSGNTIYF.

This chain joins TRBV28 and TRBJ1-2; a possible D gene is TRBD1 (5 bases). Germline V gives CDR1 MDHEN, CDR2 SYDVKM. CDR3 size: 12 residues. Trimming left V 7 bases short and J 8 bases short, with 14 bases between. CDR3 DNA sequence: TGTGCCAGCACCCTAAGGGGCGGGGGCTACACCTTC. Amino acid sequence: CASTLRGGGYTF.

The gene calls are TRBV18 and TRBJ1-1; D unclear. Trimming took off 0 bases at V and 3 bases at J, with 5 bases between the two ends. Germline CDR1 and CDR2: KGHSH and LQKENI. This CDR3 has 13 residues. In DNA, the CDR3 is TGTGCCAGCTCACCACCCGGTCACACTGAAGCTTTCTTT. Translation: CASSPPGHTEAFF.

V and J are TRBV4-1 and TRBJ1-4; tentatively, D is TRBD1 (5 bases). The CDR3 covers 12 residues. Germline CDR1 and CDR2: MGHRA and YSYEKL. Trimming removed 3 bases from V and 10 bases from J, with 9 bases in between. This CDR3 is CASSQGGGKLFF. The CDR3, as DNA: TGCGCCAGCAGCCAGGGGGGGGGAAAACTGTTTTTT.

CDR3 in DNA: TGTGCCAGCTCTACCGAGGGGGGGGACGAGCAGTACTTC. Translating it yields CASSTEGGDEQYF. The chain joins TRBV25-1 to TRBJ2-7, with a possible D match to TRBD2 (7 bases). CDR1 MGHDK and CDR2 SYGVNS come from the germline V gene. The V and J ends lost 8 bases and 5 bases respectively, with 16 bases between them. There are 13 residues in the CDR3.

The J gene is TRBJ1-2, the V gene TRBV5-4; maybe TRBD1 (6 bases). The V end was cut by 5 bases, the J end by 6 bases, with 20 bases between. The CDR3 consists of 15 residues. The germline CDR1 and CDR2 sequences are SGHNT and YYREEE (reference sequence). The DNA for the CDR3 is TGTGCCAGCAGGTCTAGTGGGGGCCGAACCCATGGCTACACCTTC. Amino acids: CASRSSGGRTHGYTF.

This clone appeared a few times. The gene calls are TRBV30 and TRBJ2-3, with D perhaps assigned TRBD1 or TRBD2 (5 bases each). Germline V gene data show CDR1 as GTSNPN and CDR2 as SVGIG (reference sequence). The CDR3 consists of 12 residues. Deletions cut 4 bases from V and 6 bases from J, with 11 bases between. In DNA, the CDR3 is TGTGCCTGGATCCCCGGGGCTGATACGCAGTATTTT. Its protein is CAWIPGADTQYF.

The rearrangement links TRBV29-1 to TRBJ1-1, with D perhaps matching TRBD1 (5 bases). Germline CDR1 reads SQVTM; CDR2 reads ANQGSEA. The CDR3 covers 12 residues. With 6 bases removed from V and 5 bases from J, the gap between germline ends came to 13 bases. The CDR3 region is CSVLSGVTEAFF. Here the CDR3 DNA reads TGCAGCGTCCTATCGGGGGTGACTGAAGCTTTCTTT.

V gene TRBV12-5 combines with J gene TRBJ1-1, with D perhaps matching TRBD1 (5 bases). The CDR3 extends over 15 amino acids. Trimming cost V 5 bases and J 7 bases, with 20 bases left between them. Per the germline V gene, CDR1 is LGHNT and CDR2 is FRNRAP. CDR3 sequence reads: CASGLSGGRWIEAFF. In DNA form, the CDR3 reads TGTGCTAGTGGTCTCTCGGGGGGAAGGTGGATTGAAGCTTTCTTT. The entire variable domain, with the rest obtained from reference TRBV12-5 and TRBJ1-1, is as follows: DARVTQTPRHKVTEMGQEVTMRCQPILGHNTVFWYRQTMMQGLELLAYFRNRAPLDDSGMPKDRFSAEMPDATLATLKIQPSEPRDSAVYFCASGLSGGRWIEAFFGQGTRLTVV.

The rearrangement uses TRBV7-2 and TRBJ2-3, with TRBD2 identical over 9 bases. The length of the CDR3 is 16 residues. Per germline, CDR1 SGHTA and CDR2 FQGNSA. The V segment lost 2 bases and the J segment 0 bases; nucleotides outside the gene matches: 3. The CDR3 spells CASSLLAGTSTDTQYF. The DNA for the CDR3 is TGTGCCAGCAGCTTACTAGCGGGGACTAGCACAGATACGCAGTATTTT.

The V call is TRBV6-1, the J call TRBJ1-5; D gene uncertain. Germline V gene sequence: CDR1 MNHNS, CDR2 SASEGT. This CDR3 has 15 amino acids. V lost 6 bases to trimming and J lost 1 base, with 13 bases between them. This CDR3 is CASSPAGRSNQPQHF. CDR3 coding DNA: TGTGCCAGCAGCCCGGCTGGGCGAAGCAATCAGCCCCAGCATTTT.

The chain carries TRBV2 and TRBJ2-1; D is possibly TRBD1 (6 bases). The CDR3 extends over 13 amino acids. Germline V lookup: CDR1 SNHLY, CDR2 FYNNEI. V was pared by 7 bases and J by 4 bases, with 11 bases between. The CDR3 sequence is CASNPQGYNEQFF. CDR3 bases: TGTGCCAGCAATCCACAGGGATACAATGAGCAGTTCTTC.

This clone appeared a few times. The chain combines TRBV19 with TRBJ2-1; 7 bases line up with TRBD1. The ends lost 4 bases at V and 4 bases at J; junction bases unmatched: 4. The CDR3 has 14 amino acids. The germline V gene encodes CDR1 LNHDA and CDR2 SQIVND (reference sequence). CDR3 region: CASSTPGQYNEQFF. The CDR3 DNA sequence: TGTGCCAGTAGTACCCCGGGACAGTACAATGAGCAGTTCTTC.